This T cell receptor (beta chain) came from a study of human T cells and chemical hapten exposure. Sample time point: pre-sensitization, week 0. As for treatment: therapeutic diphenylcyclopropenone sensitization with weekly scalp DPC. This CDR3 region has 12 residues. Trimming shortened V by 0 bases and J by 6 bases, and 6 bases separated the two germline ends. Per the germline V gene, CDR1 is SQVTM and CDR2 is ANQGSEA. TCRdb ran MiXCR on the RACE reads and lists one entry per CDR3 protein. The repertoire holds some 60,000 distinct CDR3 sequences, over 9% seen once, with around 3.9% in the top ten. The sequenced sample was whole blood, obtained in connection with sensitization to the hapten diphenylcyclopropenone (DPC). The TCR originated in a middle-aged woman with alopecia areata. Some clones in this sample may be carry-over from other donors' samples. This chain connects TRBV29-1 to TRBJ2-1; no reliable D call. The CDR3 sequence: CSVEENGNEQFF. CDR3 in DNA: TGCAGCGTTGAAGAAAACGGCAATGAGCAGTTCTTC.